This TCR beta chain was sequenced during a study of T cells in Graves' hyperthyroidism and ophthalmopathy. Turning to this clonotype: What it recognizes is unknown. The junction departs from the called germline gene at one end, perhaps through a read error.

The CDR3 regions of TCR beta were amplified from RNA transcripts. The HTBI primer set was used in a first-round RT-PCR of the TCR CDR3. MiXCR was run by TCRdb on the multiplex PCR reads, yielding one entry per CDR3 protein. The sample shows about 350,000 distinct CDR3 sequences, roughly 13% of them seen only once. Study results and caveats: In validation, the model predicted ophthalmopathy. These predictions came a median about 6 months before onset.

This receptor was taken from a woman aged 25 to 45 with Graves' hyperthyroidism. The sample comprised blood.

The DNA for the CDR3 is TGTACCAGCAGCGTCCCCGGGAGGGGGATTCAGTACTTC. As protein: CTSSVPGRGIQYF. The V gene is TRBV11-2, the J gene TRBJ2-4, with 8 bases identical to TRBD2. The CDR3 is 13 residues long. Germline CDR1 SGHAT, CDR2 FQNNGV.